This entry describes one T cell receptor (beta chain). Antigen specificity is unknown. Repertoires were generated with immunoSEQ multiplex PCR, while TCRdb's copy carries only in-frame clones and drops some. The sample comprises about 100,000 clones, roughly 84% of which are singletons, and less than 3.5% rests with the top ten. The CDR3 loop spans 14 amino acids. Unmatched junction bases numbered 3, after V lost 2 bases and J lost 4 bases. From germline, CDR1 is ENHRY and CDR2 SYGVKD. The sample originates from a study of T cell responses to AZD1222 COVID-19 vaccine. Study results and caveats: Vaccine-associated CD4 TCRs ranged over spike, dominating at 160-218 and 743-854. After two AZD1222 doses, spike-specific TCR breadth and depth rose versus day 0. At baseline, seropositivity was found in only a handful of AZD1222 recipients. Without day 14 samples, only post-peak T cell repertoires were studied.

This chain uses TRBV10-3 with TRBJ2-5; TRBD1 agrees at 8 bases. Sequenced here: peripheral blood, sampled on day 0 of AZD1222 vaccination. This TCR was recovered from an adult in good health. DNA for the CDR3: TGTGCCATCAGTGAGCCGACAGGGGCAGAGACCCAGTACTTC. The encoded protein is CAISEPTGAETQYF.